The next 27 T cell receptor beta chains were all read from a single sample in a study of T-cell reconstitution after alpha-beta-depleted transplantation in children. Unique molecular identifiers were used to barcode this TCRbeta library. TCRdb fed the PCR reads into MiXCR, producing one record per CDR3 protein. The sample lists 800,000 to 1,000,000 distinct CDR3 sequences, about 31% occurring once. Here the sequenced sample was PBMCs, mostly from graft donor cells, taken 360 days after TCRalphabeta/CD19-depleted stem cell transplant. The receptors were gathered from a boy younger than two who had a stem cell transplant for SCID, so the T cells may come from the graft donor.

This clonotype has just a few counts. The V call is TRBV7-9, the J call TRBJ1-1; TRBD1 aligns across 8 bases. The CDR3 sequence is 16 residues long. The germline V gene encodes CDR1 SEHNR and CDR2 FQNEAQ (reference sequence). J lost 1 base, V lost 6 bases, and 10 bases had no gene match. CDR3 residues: CASRKIGQGPNTEAFF. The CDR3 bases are TGTGCCAGCAGAAAAATAGGACAGGGACCGAACACTGAAGCTTTCTTT.

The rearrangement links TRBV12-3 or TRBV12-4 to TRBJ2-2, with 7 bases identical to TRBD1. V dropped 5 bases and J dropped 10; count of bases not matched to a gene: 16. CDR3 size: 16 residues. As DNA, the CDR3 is TGTGCCAGCAGTCCCCCGACAGGGACCGGGCCCACGGAGCTGTTTTTT. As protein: CASSPPTGTGPTELFF.

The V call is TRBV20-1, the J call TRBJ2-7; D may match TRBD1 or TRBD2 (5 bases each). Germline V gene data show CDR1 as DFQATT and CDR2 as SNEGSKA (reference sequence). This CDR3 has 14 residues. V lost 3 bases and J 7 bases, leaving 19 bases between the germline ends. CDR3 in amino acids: CSARGVGTLGEQYF. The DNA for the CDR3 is TGCAGTGCTAGGGGGGTGGGGACCCTGGGGGAGCAGTACTTC.

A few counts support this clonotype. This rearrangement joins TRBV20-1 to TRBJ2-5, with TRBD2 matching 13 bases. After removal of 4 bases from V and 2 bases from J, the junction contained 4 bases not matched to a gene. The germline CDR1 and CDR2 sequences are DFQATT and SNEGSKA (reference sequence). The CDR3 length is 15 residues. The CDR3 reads CSAKTSGGPQETQYF. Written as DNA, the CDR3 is TGCAGTGCTAAGACTAGCGGGGGGCCACAAGAGACCCAGTACTTC.

Here the CDR3 DNA reads TGCAGTGCTAGAGATGGGGGACGTATCTCCTACGAGCAGTACTTC. Encoded protein: CSARDGGRISYEQYF. The V call is TRBV20-1, the J call TRBJ2-7; D is tentatively TRBD1 or TRBD2 (5 bases each). The CDR3 covers 15 residues. Germline values: CDR1 DFQATT, CDR2 SNEGSKA (reference sequence). The V gene lost 0 bases and the J gene lost 0 bases, with 12 bases spanning the gap.

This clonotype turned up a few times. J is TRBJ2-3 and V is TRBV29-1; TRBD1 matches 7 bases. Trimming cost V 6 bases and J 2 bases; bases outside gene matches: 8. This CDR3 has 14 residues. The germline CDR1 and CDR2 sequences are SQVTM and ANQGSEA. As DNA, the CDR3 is TGCAGCGTGGCCACCGGGACAGCCACAGATACGCAGTATTTT. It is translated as CSVATGTATDTQYF.

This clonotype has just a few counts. Here the CDR3 DNA reads TGTGCCAGCAGTTTCCTGCTAGCGGGGGGGCCTCCTGATTTCTTC. This encodes CASSFLLAGGPPDFF. V usage is TRBV12-3 or TRBV12-4 and J usage is TRBJ2-1; 12 bases match TRBD2. CDR3 size: 15 residues. With 3 bases clipped from V and 16 bases from J, the junction kept 13 bases outside the gene matches.

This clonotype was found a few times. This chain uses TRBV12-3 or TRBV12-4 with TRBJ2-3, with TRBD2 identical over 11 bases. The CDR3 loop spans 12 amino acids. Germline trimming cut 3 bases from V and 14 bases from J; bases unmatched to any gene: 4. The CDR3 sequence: CASSFPSGGRYF. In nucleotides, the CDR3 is TGTGCCAGCAGTTTCCCTAGCGGGGGGCGGTATTTT.

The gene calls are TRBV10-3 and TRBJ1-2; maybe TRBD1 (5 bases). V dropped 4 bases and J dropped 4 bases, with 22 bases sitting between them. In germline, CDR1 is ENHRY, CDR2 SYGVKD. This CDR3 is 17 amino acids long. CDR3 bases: TGTGCCATCAGTGCAGAGAGGAGTGGGGGTTCAGTCTATGGCTACACCTTC. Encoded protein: CAISAERSGGSVYGYTF.

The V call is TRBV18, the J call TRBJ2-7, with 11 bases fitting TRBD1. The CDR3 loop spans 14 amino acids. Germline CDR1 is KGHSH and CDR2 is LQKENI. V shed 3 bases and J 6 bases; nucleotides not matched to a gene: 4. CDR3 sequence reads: CASSPGQGDAEQYF. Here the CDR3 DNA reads TGTGCCAGCTCACCGGGACAGGGGGACGCCGAGCAGTACTTC. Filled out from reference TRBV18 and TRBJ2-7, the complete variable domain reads NAGVMQNPRHLVRRRGQEARLRCSPMKGHSHVYWYRQLPEEGLKFMVYLQKENIIDESGMPKERFSAEFPKEGPSILRIQQVVRGDSAAYFCASSPGQGDAEQYFGPGTRLTVT.

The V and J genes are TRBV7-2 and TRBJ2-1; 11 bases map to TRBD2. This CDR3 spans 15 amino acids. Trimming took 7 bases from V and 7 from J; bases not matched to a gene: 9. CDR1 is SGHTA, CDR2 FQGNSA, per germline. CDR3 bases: TGTGCCAGCATCCCCCTAGCGGGGGGAGAGAATGAGCAGTTCTTC. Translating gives CASIPLAGGENEQFF. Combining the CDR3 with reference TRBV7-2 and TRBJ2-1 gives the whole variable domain GAGVSQSPSNKVTEKGKDVELRCDPISGHTALYWYRQSLGQGLEFLIYFQGNSAPDKSGLPSDRFSAERTGGSVSTLTIQRTQQEDSAVYLCASIPLAGGENEQFFGPGTRLTVL.

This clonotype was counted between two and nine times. CDR3 coding DNA: TGCGCCAGCAGAGCGGGAGCGGCTAATGAAAAACTGTTTTTT. Protein sequence: CASRAGAANEKLFF. This rearrangement joins TRBV5-1 to TRBJ1-4; D remains ambiguous. Germline lookup yields CDR1 SGHRS and CDR2 YFSETQ. Trimming took off 5 bases at V and 3 bases at J, with 11 bases between the two ends. The CDR3 spans 14 residues.

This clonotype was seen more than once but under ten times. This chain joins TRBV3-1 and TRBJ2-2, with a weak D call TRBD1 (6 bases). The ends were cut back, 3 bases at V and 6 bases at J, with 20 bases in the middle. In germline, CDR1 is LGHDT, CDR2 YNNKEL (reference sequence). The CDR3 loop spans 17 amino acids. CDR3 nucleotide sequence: TGTGCCAGCAGCCATTCCAAGATTCGAAAGGGGGCCGGGGAGCTGTTTTTT. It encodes CASSHSKIRKGAGELFF. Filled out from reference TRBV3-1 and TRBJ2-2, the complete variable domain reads DTAVSQTPKYLVTQMGNDKSIKCEQNLGHDTMYWYKQDSKKFLKIMFSYNNKELIINETVPNRFSPKSPDKAHLNLHINSLELGDSAVYFCASSHSKIRKGAGELFFGEGSRLTVL.

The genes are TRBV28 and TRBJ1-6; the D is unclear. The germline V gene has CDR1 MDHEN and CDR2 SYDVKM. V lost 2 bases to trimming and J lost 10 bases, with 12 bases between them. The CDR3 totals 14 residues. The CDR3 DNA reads TGTGCCAGCAGTTTAGTAAGGGAATCCTCACCCCTCCACTTT. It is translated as CASSLVRESSPLHF. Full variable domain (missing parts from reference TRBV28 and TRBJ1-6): DVKVTQSSRYLVKRTGEKVFLECVQDMDHENMFWYRQDPGLGLRLIYFSYDVKMKEKGDIPEGYSVSREKKERFSLILESASTNQTSMYLCASSLVRESSPLHFGNGTRLTVT.

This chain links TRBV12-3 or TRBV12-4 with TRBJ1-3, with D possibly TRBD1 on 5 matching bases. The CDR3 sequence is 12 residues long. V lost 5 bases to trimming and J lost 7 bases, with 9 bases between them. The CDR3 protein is CASSSGTNTIYF. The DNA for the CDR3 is TGTGCCAGCAGTAGTGGGACGAACACCATATATTTT.

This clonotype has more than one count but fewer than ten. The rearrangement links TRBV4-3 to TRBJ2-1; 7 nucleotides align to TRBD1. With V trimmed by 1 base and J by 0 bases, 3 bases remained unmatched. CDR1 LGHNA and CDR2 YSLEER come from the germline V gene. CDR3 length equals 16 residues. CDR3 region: CASSQGTGVSYNEQFF. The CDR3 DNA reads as TGCGCCAGCAGCCAAGGCACAGGGGTCTCCTACAATGAGCAGTTCTTC.

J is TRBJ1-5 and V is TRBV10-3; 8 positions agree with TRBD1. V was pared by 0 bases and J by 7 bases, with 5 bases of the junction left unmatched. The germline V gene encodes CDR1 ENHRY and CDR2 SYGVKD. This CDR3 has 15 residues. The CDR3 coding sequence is TGTGCCATCAGTGAGTCTCCAGGGGGCAGCCAGCCCCAGCATTTT. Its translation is CAISESPGGSQPQHF.

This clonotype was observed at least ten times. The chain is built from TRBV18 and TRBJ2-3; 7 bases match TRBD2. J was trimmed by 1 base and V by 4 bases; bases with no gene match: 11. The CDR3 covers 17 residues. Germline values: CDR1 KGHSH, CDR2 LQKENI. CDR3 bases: TGTGCCAGCTCACTGGTTGCCTTAGCGGGCCGCACAGATACGCAGTATTTT. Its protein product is CASSLVALAGRTDTQYF. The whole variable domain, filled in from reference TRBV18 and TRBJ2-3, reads NAGVMQNPRHLVRRRGQEARLRCSPMKGHSHVYWYRQLPEEGLKFMVYLQKENIIDESGMPKERFSAEFPKEGPSILRIQQVVRGDSAAYFCASSLVALAGRTDTQYFGPGTRLTVL.

CDR3 region: CASSFPDTSGGAIRRNEQFF. CDR3 sequence (DNA): TGTGCCAGCAGCTTTCCCGATACTAGCGGGGGGGCGATTAGGAGGAATGAGCAGTTCTTC. This rearrangement joins TRBV11-2 to TRBJ2-1, with 13 bases that match TRBD2. Germline trimming cut 3 bases from V and 7 bases from J; bases unmatched to any gene: 18. Germline assignment: CDR1 SGHAT and CDR2 FQNNGV. The CDR3 length is 20 residues.

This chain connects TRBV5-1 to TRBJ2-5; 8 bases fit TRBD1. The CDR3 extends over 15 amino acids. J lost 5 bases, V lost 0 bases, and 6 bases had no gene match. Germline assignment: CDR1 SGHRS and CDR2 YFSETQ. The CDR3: CASSLVRTGLETQYF. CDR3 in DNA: TGCGCCAGCAGCTTGGTCCGGACAGGGTTGGAGACCCAGTACTTC.

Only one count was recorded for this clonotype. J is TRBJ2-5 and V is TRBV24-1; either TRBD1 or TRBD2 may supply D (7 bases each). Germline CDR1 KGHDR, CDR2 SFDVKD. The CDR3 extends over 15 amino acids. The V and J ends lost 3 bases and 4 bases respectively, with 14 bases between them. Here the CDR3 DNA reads TGTGCCACCAGTGATGGTTCCAGGGGGGGAGAGACCCAGTACTTC. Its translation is CATSDGSRGGETQYF.

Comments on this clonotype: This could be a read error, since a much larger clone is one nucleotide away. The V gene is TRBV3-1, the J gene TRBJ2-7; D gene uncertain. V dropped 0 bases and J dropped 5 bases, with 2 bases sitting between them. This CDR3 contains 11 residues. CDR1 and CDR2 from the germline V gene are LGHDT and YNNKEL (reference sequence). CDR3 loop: CASSQDHEQYF. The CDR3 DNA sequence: TGTGCCAGCAGCCAAGACCACGAGCAGTACTTC.

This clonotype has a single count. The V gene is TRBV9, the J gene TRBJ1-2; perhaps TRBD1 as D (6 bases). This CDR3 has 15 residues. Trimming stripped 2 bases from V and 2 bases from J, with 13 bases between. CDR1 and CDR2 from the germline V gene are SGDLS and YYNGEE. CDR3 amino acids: CASSVEDRLNYGYTF. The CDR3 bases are TGTGCCAGCAGCGTCGAAGACAGGTTGAACTATGGCTACACCTTC. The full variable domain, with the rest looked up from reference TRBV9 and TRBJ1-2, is DSGVTQTPKHLITATGQRVTLRCSPRSGDLSVYWYQQSLDQGLQFLIQYYNGEERAKGNILERFSAQQFPDLHSELNLSSLELGDSALYFCASSVEDRLNYGYTFGSGTRLTVV.

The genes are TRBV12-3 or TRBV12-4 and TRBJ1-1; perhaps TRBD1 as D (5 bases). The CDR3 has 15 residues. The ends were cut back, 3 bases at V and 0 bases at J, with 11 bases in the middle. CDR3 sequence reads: CASSFPGRLNTEAFF. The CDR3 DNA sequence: TGTGCCAGCAGTTTCCCGGGACGGTTGAACACTGAAGCTTTCTTT.

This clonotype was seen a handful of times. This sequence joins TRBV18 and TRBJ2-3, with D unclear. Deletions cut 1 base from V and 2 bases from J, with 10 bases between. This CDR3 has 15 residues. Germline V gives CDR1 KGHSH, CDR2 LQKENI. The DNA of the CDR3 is TGTGCCAGCTCACCACAAGGCGGCGCCACAGATACGCAGTATTTT. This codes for CASSPQGGATDTQYF.

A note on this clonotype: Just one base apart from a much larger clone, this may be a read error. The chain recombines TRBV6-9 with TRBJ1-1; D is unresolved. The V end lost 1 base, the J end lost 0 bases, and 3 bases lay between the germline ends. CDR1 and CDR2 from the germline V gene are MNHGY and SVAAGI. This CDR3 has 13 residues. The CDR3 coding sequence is TGTGCCAGCAGTTATTTTGTGAACACTGAAGCTTTCTTT. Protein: CASSYFVNTEAFF.

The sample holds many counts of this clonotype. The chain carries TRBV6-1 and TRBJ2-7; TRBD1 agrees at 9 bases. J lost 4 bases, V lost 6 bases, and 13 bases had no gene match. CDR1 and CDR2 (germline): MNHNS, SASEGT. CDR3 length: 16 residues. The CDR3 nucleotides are TGTGCCAGCAGGGAGGGACAGGGACGGGCAAGGTACGAGCAGTACTTC. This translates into CASREGQGRARYEQYF.